The 13 T cell receptor beta chains reported below all come from one sample, sequenced in a study of T-cell memory formation after mild COVID-19. TCRdb independently ran MiXCR on the 5' RACE reads; one entry per CDR3 protein. The table has 250,000 to 300,000 distinct CDR3 sequences, more than 15% seen once; the top ten hold roughly 23%. Sequencing was carried out using PBMCs or a T cell subset sorted from them (not recorded which). Receptors originate from a man younger than 35 who had mild COVID-19 (a few samples of this study predate the infection). Cell type and time point are not known.

The chain links TRBV13 to TRBJ1-2; TRBD1 matches 11 bases. CDR1 is PRHDT and CDR2 is FYEKMQ in the germline V gene (reference sequence). V lost 4 bases and J lost 3; bases outside the gene matches: 7. The CDR3 spans 16 residues. In DNA, the CDR3 is TGTGCCAGCAGCTCCGCACGGACAGGGGGCGACTATGGCTACACCTTC. It is translated as CASSSARTGGDYGYTF.

This chain connects TRBV4-2 to TRBJ2-5, with D unresolved. The CDR3 extends over 14 amino acids. CDR1 and CDR2 from the germline V gene are LGHNA and YNFKEQ. Trimming cost V 0 bases and J 1 base, with 6 bases left between them. The CDR3 is CASSQELFQETQYF. The CDR3 coding sequence is TGTGCCAGCAGCCAAGAACTCTTCCAAGAGACCCAGTACTTC.

The CDR3 sequence is CSARVAGGRTGELFF. For the CDR3, the DNA is TGCAGTGCTAGGGTTGCGGGGGGGCGTACCGGGGAGCTGTTTTTT. This chain connects TRBV20-1 to TRBJ2-2; 9 positions match TRBD2. Trimming at V came to 3 bases and at J to 5 bases, leaving 7 bases not matched to a gene. The CDR3 sequence is 15 residues long. Germline V CDR1 and CDR2: DFQATT, SNEGSKA (reference sequence).

The chain joins TRBV4-1 to TRBJ1-6; no clear D gene. Per the germline V gene, CDR1 is MGHRA and CDR2 is YSYEKL. V was clipped by 4 bases and J by 10 bases, with 14 bases between them. The CDR3 consists of 14 residues. CDR3: CASSRGGIGSPLHF. The CDR3 nucleotides read TGCGCCAGCAGCCGTGGAGGGATAGGGTCACCCCTCCACTTT.

This clonotype occurred a few times. The chain joins TRBV20-1 to TRBJ2-3, with D hard to call. V lost 7 bases to trimming and J lost 2 bases, with 13 bases between them. The CDR3 extends over 13 amino acids. The germline V gene encodes CDR1 DFQATT and CDR2 SNEGSKA (reference sequence). CDR3 DNA: TGCAGTGTACCGACTGTACTCACAGATACGCAGTATTTT. It encodes CSVPTVLTDTQYF.

The chain joins TRBV5-1 to TRBJ2-5; D is tentatively TRBD1 or TRBD2 (5 bases each). V was trimmed by 4 bases and J by 5 bases, leaving 15 bases between them. CDR3 length: 14 amino acids. Germline-derived CDR1 and CDR2 are SGHRS and YFSETQ. CDR3 nucleotide sequence: TGCGCCAGCAGCACCCCCCGGGGACGGGAGACCCAGTACTTC. Its protein is CASSTPRGRETQYF.

This clonotype appeared a few times. The rearrangement links TRBV7-2 to TRBJ2-5; possibly TRBD1 for D (7 bases). V was pared by 4 bases and J by 1 base, with 10 bases between. CDR1 is SGHTA and CDR2 is FQGNSA in the germline V gene. The CDR3 is 14 amino acids. CDR3 region: CASSSRGAQETQYF. The CDR3 DNA sequence: TGTGCCAGCAGCTCCAGGGGGGCCCAAGAGACCCAGTACTTC.

The chain uses TRBV10-3 and TRBJ2-7; 7 bases line up with TRBD2. Unmatched junction bases numbered 4, after V lost 2 bases and J lost 9 bases. The CDR3 extends over 12 amino acids. CDR1 ENHRY and CDR2 SYGVKD come from the germline V gene. CDR3 nucleotide sequence: TGTGCCATCAGTGAGGGGGGGGAAGGGCAGTACTTC. This sequence encodes CAISEGGEGQYF.

This clonotype was seen at least ten times. The chain has TRBV5-1 and TRBJ2-3, with 8 bases matching TRBD1. CDR3 length: 17 residues. V trimming: 2 bases; J trimming: 0 bases; junction bases outside the gene matches: 8. The V gene's germline CDR1 is SGHRS and CDR2 YFSETQ. DNA for the CDR3: TGCGCCAGCAGCTTAGCCCGGGACAGGAGAAGCACAGATACGCAGTATTTT. Protein: CASSLARDRRSTDTQYF. The variable domain in full, with the rest retrieved from reference TRBV5-1 and TRBJ2-3, is KAGVTQTPRYLIKTRGQQVTLSCSPISGHRSVSWYQQTPGQGLQFLFEYFSETQRNKGNFPGRFSGRQFSNSRSEMNVSTLELGDSALYLCASSLARDRRSTDTQYFGPGTRLTVL.

V is TRBV3-1 and J is TRBJ2-3; D unresolved. Germline V lookup: CDR1 LGHDT, CDR2 YNNKEL (reference sequence). The CDR3 totals 11 residues. Between the trimmed V and J ends, which lost 4 bases and 10 bases, there was a span of 9 bases. The CDR3, as DNA: TGTGCCAGCAGCCTGGGCAGCGCGCAGTATTTT. Encoded protein: CASSLGSAQYF.

This clonotype was seen a handful of times. The J gene is TRBJ2-7, the V gene TRBV28; 11 bases align to TRBD1. Unmatched junction bases numbered 4, after V lost 2 bases and J lost 7 bases. Looked up from germline, CDR1 is MDHEN and CDR2 is SYDVKM. The CDR3 runs to 14 residues. The CDR3 coding sequence is TGTGCCAGCAGTTTAACCGGGACAGGGGGAGAGCAGTACGTC. This gives the protein CASSLTGTGGEQYV.

The V and J genes are TRBV6-2 or TRBV6-3 and TRBJ2-7; weak D call: TRBD1 (6 bases). This CDR3 is built from 15 residues. V lost 6 bases, J lost 4 bases, and 19 bases lay in between. CDR1 is MNHEY, CDR2 SVGEGT, per germline. The CDR3 region is CASSREDSVLYEQYV. Written as DNA, the CDR3 is TGTGCCAGCAGCCGTGAGGACAGTGTCTTGTACGAGCAGTACGTC.

The sample holds a few counts of this clonotype. V gene TRBV7-9 combines with J gene TRBJ2-1; no clear D gene. CDR1 SEHNR and CDR2 FQNEAQ come from the germline V gene (reference sequence). Trimming took off 5 bases at V and 9 bases at J, with 11 bases between the two ends. The CDR3 spans 12 residues. This chain's CDR3 is CASSPLKLEQFF. The CDR3 DNA reads TGTGCCAGCAGCCCTCTAAAGCTTGAGCAGTTCTTC.